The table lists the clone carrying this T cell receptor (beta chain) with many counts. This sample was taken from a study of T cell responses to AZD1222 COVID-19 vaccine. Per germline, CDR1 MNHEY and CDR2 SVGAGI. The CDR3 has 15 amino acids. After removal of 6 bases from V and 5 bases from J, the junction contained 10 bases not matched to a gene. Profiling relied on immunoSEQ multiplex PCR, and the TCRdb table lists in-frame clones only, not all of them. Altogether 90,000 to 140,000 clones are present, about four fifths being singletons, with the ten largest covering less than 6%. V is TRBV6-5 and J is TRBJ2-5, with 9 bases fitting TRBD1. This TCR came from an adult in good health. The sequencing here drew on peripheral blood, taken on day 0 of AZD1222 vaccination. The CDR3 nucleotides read TGTGCCAGCAGGGGGGCCGGGACAGGGTTGGAGACCCAGTACTTC. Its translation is CASRGAGTGLETQYF.